Below, 9 T cell receptor beta chains from the same sample are listed, as sequenced in a study of OX40 agonist ivuxolimab in advanced cancers. Profiling relied on immunoSEQ multiplex PCR, and the TCRdb table lists in-frame clones only, not all of them. The sample shows some 23,000 clones, under 90% of them seen only once. The material was CD4+ or CD8+ T cells sorted from blood, obtained in a trial of the OX40 agonist ivuxolimab. Source of these receptors: an adult with an advanced solid tumor such as melanoma, head and neck, liver or kidney cancer.

The chain is built from TRBV14 and TRBJ2-7, with TRBD2 matching over 9 bases. The length of the CDR3 is 16 residues. Per the germline V gene, CDR1 is SGHDN and CDR2 is FVKESK. V gave up 4 bases and J gave up 3 bases; unmatched junction bases: 10. CDR3 region: CASSRGGGPAGYEQYF. CDR3 nucleotides: TGTGCCAGCAGCCGCGGGGGGGGCCCGGCAGGCTACGAGCAGTACTTC.

This chain joins TRBV9 and TRBJ1-2; TRBD1 aligns across 7 bases. Per the germline V gene, CDR1 is SGDLS and CDR2 is YYNGEE. V was clipped by 4 bases and J by 8 bases; unmatched bases: 8. The CDR3 is made up of 13 amino acids. CDR3 in DNA: TGTGCCAGCAGCACCACAACAGGGGAAGGCTACACCTTC. This gives the protein CASSTTTGEGYTF.

This clone has only one observation. The gene calls are TRBV7-9 and TRBJ2-5; 16 nucleotides agree with TRBD2. V was pared by 4 bases and J by 6 bases, with 8 bases of the junction left unmatched. Germline CDR1 reads SEHNR; CDR2 reads FQNEAQ (reference sequence). The CDR3 contains 17 residues. In DNA form, the CDR3 reads TGTGCCAGCAGCTCAGGGACTAGCGGGGGGGCCGTGAAGACCCAGTACTTC. Residues: CASSSGTSGGAVKTQYF.

The chain employs TRBV5-6 and TRBJ1-2; TRBD1 might be the D (5 bases). This CDR3 spans 12 amino acids. Deletions cut 0 bases from V and 7 bases from J, with 7 bases between. Germline loops: CDR1 SGHDT, CDR2 YYEEEE. The CDR3, as DNA: TGTGCCAGCAGCTTGGACGGGGGTGGCTACACCTTC. Translating gives CASSLDGGGYTF.

This clone was observed a handful of times. The chain is built from TRBV2 and TRBJ2-5, with 7 bases identical to TRBD2. This CDR3 is built from 17 residues. V shed 11 bases, J shed 2 bases, and the junction held 20 bases outside the gene matches. Germline lookup yields CDR1 SNHLY and CDR2 FYNNEI. This CDR3 is CAASGYETSRLQETQYF. CDR3 bases: TGTGCCGCATCGGGGTACGAGACTAGCAGACTACAAGAGACCCAGTACTTC. The variable domain in full, with the rest retrieved from reference TRBV2 and TRBJ2-5, is EPEVTQTPSHQVTQMGQEVILRCVPISNHLYFYWYRQILGQKVEFLVSFYNNEISEKSEIFDDQFSVERPDGSNFTLKIRSTKLEDSAMYFCAASGYETSRLQETQYFGPGTRLLVL.

This sequence joins TRBV4-1 and TRBJ2-7, with 8 bases matching TRBD1. The CDR3 spans 15 residues. CDR1 is MGHRA, CDR2 YSYEKL, per germline. After removal of 6 bases from V and 2 bases from J, the junction contained 9 bases not matched to a gene. The DNA for the CDR3 is TGCGCCAGCAGACTTCGACAGGGGCCAACCTACGAGCAGTACTTC. This gives the protein CASRLRQGPTYEQYF.

This chain joins TRBV12-5 and TRBJ2-1, with TRBD1 matching over 7 bases. Germline trimming cut 1 base from V and 7 bases from J; bases unmatched to any gene: 4. Germline lookup yields CDR1 LGHNT and CDR2 FRNRAP. The CDR3 has 14 residues. The CDR3 region is CASGLGQGGNEQFF. CDR3 DNA sequence: TGTGCTAGTGGTTTGGGACAGGGCGGGAATGAGCAGTTCTTC.

The rearrangement uses TRBV21-1 and TRBJ1-1; the D call in the table, TRBD1, was not verified against the DNA. TRBV21-1 is noted as a pseudogene. This CDR3 region has 19 residues. The CDR3 here is CASSVPGQGDGEGNTEAFF. For the CDR3, the DNA is TGTGCCAGCAGCGTACCGGGACAGGGAGACGGAGAAGGAAACACTGAAGCTTTCTTT.

The chain combines TRBV29-1 with TRBJ2-2; D is undetermined. The CDR3 length is 13 residues. CDR1 is SQVTM, CDR2 ANQGSEA, per germline. V was pared by 5 bases and J by 1 base, with 8 bases between. CDR3 sequence reads: CSVHDGNTGELFF. CDR3 coding DNA: TGCAGCGTTCACGACGGGAACACCGGGGAGCTGTTTTTT.